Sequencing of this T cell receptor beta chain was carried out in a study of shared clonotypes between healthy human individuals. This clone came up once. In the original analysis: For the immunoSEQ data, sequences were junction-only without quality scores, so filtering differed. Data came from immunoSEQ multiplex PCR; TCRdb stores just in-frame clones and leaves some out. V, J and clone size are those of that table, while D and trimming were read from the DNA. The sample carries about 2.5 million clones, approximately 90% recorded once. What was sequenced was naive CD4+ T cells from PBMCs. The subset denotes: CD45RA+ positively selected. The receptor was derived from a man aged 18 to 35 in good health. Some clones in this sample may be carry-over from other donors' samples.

The CDR3 protein is CAITGKFHEQFF. The DNA for the CDR3 is TGTGCCATTACCGGGAAGTTTCATGAGCAGTTCTTC. The chain uses TRBV28 and TRBJ2-1, with a possible D match to TRBD2 (5 bases). Per germline, CDR1 MDHEN and CDR2 SYDVKM. This CDR3 contains 12 residues. V lost 10 bases and J 8 bases, leaving 15 bases between the germline ends.